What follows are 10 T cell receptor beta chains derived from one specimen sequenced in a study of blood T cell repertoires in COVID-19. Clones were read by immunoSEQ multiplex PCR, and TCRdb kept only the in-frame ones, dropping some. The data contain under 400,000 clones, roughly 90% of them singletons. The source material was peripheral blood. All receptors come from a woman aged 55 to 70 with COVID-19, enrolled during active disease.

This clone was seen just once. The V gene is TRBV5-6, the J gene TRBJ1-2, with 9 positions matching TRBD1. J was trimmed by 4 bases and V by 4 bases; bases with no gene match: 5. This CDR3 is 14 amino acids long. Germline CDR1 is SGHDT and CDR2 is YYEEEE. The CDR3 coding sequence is TGTGCCAGCAGCCGAGACAGGGGGGTCTATGGCTACACCTTC. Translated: CASSRDRGVYGYTF.

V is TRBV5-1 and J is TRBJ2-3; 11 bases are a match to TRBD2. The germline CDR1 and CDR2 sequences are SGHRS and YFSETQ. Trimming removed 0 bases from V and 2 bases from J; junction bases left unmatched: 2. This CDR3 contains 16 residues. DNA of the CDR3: TGCGCCAGCAGCTTGGTTAGCGGGGGGGTCACAGATACGCAGTATTTT. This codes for CASSLVSGGVTDTQYF.

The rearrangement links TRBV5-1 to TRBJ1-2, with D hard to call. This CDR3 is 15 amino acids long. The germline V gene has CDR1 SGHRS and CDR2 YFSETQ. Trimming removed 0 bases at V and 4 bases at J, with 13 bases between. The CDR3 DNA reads TGCGCCAGCAGCTTGGGTGAGGGAATCATCTATGGCTACACCTTC. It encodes CASSLGEGIIYGYTF. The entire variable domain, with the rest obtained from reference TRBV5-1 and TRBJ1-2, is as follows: KAGVTQTPRYLIKTRGQQVTLSCSPISGHRSVSWYQQTPGQGLQFLFEYFSETQRNKGNFPGRFSGRQFSNSRSEMNVSTLELGDSALYLCASSLGEGIIYGYTFGSGTRLTVV.

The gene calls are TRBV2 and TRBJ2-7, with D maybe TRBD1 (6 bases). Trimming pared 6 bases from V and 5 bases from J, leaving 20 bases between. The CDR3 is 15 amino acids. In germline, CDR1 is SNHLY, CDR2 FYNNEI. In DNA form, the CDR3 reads TGTGCCAGCAGCACACAGGGAAATAATACTAACGAGCAGTACTTC. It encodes CASSTQGNNTNEQYF.

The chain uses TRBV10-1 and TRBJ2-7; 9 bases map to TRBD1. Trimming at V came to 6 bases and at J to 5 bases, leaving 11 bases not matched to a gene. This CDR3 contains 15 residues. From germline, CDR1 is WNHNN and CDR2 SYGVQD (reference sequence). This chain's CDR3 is CASSSNRGRTDEQYF. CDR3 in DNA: TGCGCCAGCAGCTCTAACAGGGGGCGCACGGACGAGCAGTACTTC.

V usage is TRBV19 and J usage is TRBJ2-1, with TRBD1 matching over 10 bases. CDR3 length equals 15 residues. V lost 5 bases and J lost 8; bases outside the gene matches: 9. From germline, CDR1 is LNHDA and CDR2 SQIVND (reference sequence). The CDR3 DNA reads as TGTGCCAGTAGTCCACGCGGACAGGGGGAGGATGAGCAGTTCTTC. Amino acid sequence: CASSPRGQGEDEQFF.

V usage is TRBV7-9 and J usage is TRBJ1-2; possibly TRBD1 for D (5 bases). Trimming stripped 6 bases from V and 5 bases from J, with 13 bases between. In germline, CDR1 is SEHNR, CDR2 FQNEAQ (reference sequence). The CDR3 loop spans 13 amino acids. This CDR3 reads CASRQAGGYGYTF. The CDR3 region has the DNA TGTGCCAGCAGACAAGCGGGGGGATATGGCTACACCTTC. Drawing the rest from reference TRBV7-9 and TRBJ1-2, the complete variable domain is DTGVSQNPRHKITKRGQNVTFRCDPISEHNRLYWYRQTLGQGPEFLTYFQNEAQLEKSRLLSDRFSAERPKGSFSTLEIQRTEQGDSAMYLCASRQAGGYGYTFGSGTRLTVV.

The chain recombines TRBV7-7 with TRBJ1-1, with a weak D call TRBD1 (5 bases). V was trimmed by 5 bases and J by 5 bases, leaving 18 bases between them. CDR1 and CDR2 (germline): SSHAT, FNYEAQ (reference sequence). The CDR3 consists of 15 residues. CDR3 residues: CASSPAGGMMTEAFF. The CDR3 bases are TGTGCCAGCAGCCCGGCCGGGGGGATGATGACTGAAGCTTTCTTT.

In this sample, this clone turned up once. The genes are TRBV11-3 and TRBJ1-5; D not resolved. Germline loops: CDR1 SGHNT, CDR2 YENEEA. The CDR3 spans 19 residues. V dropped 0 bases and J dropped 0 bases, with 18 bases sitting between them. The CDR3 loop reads CASSLDAGPIPYSNQPQHF. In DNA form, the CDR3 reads TGTGCCAGCAGCTTAGACGCGGGCCCCATTCCTTATAGCAATCAGCCCCAGCATTTT.

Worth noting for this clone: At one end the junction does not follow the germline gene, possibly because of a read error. CDR3 residues: CAGRRGAETEAFF. The CDR3 bases are TGTGCCGGGAGACGGGGGGCCGAGACTGAAGCTTTCTTT. This sequence joins TRBV30 and TRBJ1-1, with D perhaps matching TRBD1 (6 bases). The CDR3 consists of 13 residues. The germline CDR1 and CDR2 sequences are GTSNPN and SVGIG (reference sequence).